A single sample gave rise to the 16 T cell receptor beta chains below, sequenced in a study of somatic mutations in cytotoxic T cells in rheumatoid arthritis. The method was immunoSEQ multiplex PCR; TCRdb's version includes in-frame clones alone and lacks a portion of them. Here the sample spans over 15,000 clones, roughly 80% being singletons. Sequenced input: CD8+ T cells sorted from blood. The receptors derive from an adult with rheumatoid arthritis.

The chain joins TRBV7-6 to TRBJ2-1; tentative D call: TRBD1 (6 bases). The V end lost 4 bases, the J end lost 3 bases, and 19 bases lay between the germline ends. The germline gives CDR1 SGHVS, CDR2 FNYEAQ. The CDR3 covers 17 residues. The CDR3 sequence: CASSSPRSPTGYNEQFF. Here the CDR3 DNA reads TGTGCCAGCAGCTCTCCCAGGTCCCCGACAGGCTACAATGAGCAGTTCTTC.

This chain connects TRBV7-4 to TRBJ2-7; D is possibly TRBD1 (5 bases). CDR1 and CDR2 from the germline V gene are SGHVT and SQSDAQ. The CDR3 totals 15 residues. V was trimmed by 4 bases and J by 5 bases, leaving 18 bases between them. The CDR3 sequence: CASSWRRVWVDEQYF. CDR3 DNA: TGTGCCAGCAGCTGGCGCAGGGTTTGGGTAGACGAGCAGTACTTC.

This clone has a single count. The DNA for the CDR3 is TGTGCCTGGAGTACGGAGCACCAGGGGTTAGGGCAGTACTTC. Translating gives CAWSTEHQGLGQYF. The rearrangement uses TRBV30 and TRBJ2-7; a possible D gene is TRBD1 (6 bases). The CDR3 runs 14 residues. Trimming removed 2 bases from V and 9 bases from J, with 20 bases in between. Germline V CDR1 and CDR2: GTSNPN, SVGIG (reference sequence).

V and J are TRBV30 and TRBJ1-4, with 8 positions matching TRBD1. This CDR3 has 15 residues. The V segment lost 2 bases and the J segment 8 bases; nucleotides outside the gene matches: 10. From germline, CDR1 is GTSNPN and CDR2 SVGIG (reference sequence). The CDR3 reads CAWSMTGEGLEKLFF. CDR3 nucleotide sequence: TGTGCCTGGAGTATGACAGGGGAGGGTCTGGAAAAACTGTTTTTT.

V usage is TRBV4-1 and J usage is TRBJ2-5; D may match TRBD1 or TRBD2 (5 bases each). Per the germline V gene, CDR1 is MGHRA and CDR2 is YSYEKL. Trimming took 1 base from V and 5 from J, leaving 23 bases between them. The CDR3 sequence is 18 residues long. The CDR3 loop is CASSQVGRRLVRRETQYF. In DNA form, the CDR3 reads TGCGCCAGCAGCCAAGTGGGGCGCCGTCTAGTAAGGAGGGAGACCCAGTACTTC.

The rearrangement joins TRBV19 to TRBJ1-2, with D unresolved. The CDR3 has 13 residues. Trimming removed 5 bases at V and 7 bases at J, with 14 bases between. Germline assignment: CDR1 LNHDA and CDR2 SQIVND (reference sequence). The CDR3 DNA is TGTGCCAGTAGTTTGCAGCCTGGCGGTGGCTACACCTTC. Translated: CASSLQPGGGYTF.

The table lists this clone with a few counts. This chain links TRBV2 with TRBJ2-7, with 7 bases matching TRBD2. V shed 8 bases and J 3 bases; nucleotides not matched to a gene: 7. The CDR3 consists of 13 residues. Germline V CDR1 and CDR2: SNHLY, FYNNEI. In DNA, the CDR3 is TGTGCCAGCTCTACTAGCGAAGGCTACGAGCAGTACTTC. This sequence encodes CASSTSEGYEQYF.

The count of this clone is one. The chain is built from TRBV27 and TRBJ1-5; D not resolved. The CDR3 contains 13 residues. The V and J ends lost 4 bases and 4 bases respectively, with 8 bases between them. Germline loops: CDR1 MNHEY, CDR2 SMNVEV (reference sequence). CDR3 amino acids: CASSWEWNQPQHF. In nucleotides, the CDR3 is TGTGCCAGCAGTTGGGAATGGAATCAGCCCCAGCATTTT.

The CDR3 sequence: CASSLTSGGAREQFF. CDR3 nucleotides: TGTGCCAGCAGCTTAACTAGCGGGGGGGCCCGGGAGCAGTTCTTC. This chain links TRBV11-3 with TRBJ2-1; 13 positions match TRBD2. The CDR3 sequence is 15 residues long. Germline V gene sequence: CDR1 SGHNT, CDR2 YENEEA. V lost 2 bases and J lost 10; bases outside the gene matches: 5.

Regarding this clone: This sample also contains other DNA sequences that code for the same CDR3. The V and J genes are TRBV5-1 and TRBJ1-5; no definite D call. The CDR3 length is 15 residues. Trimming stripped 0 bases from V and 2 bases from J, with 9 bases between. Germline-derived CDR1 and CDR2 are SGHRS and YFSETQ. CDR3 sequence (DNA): TGCGCCAGCAGCTTGGGCGTTGGGGGCAATCAGCCCCAGCATTTT. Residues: CASSLGVGGNQPQHF.

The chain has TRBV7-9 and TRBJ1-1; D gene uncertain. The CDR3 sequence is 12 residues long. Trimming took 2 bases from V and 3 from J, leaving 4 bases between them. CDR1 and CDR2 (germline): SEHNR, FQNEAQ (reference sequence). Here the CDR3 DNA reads TGTGCCAGCAGCTTAATAGACACTGAAGCTTTCTTT. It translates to CASSLIDTEAFF.

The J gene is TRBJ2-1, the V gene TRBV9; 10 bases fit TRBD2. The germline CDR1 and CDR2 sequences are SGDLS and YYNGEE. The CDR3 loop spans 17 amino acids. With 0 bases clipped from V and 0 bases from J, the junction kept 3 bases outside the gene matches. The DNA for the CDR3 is TGTGCCAGCAGCGTAGAACTAGCGGGGATCTCCTACAATGAGCAGTTCTTC. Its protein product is CASSVELAGISYNEQFF.

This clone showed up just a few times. The CDR3 here is CAWSAFSGIGYTF. Written as DNA, the CDR3 is TGTGCCTGGAGTGCATTTTCGGGAATTGGCTACACCTTC. V is TRBV30 and J is TRBJ1-2; D not resolved. Germline CDR1 is GTSNPN and CDR2 is SVGIG (reference sequence). The germline V and J ends were trimmed by 1 base and 7 bases, with 13 bases remaining between them. The CDR3 is 13 residues long.

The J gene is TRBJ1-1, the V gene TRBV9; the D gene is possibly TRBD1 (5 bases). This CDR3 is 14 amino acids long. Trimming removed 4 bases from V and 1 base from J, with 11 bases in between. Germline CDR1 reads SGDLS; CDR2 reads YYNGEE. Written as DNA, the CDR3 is TGTGCCAGCAGCCTAAAAGACAGGAACACTGAAGCTTTCTTT. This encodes CASSLKDRNTEAFF.

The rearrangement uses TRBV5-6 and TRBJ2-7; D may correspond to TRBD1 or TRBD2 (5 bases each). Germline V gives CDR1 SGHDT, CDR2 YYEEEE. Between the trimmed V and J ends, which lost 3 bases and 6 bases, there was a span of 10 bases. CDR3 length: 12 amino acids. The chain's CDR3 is CASSSQGVEQYF. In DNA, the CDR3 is TGTGCCAGCAGCTCTCAGGGAGTCGAGCAGTACTTC.

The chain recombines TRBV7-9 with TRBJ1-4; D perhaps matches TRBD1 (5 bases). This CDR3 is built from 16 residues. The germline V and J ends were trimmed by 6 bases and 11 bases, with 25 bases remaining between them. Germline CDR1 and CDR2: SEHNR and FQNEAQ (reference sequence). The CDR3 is CASRGPLQEGNGKLFF. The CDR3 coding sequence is TGTGCCAGCAGGGGCCCCCTACAGGAGGGAAATGGGAAACTGTTTTTT.